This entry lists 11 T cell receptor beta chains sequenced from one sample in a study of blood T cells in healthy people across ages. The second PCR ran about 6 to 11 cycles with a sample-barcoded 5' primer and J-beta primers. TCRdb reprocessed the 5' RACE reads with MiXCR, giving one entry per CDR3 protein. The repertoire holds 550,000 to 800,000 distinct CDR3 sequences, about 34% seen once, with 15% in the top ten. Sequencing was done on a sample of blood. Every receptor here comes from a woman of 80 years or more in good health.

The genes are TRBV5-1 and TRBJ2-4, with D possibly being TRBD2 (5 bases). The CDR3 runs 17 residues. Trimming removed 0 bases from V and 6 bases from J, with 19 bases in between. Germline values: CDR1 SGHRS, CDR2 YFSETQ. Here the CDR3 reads CASSLEPATLAGNIQYF. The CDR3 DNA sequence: TGCGCCAGCAGCTTGGAGCCGGCAACTCTAGCCGGAAACATTCAGTACTTC.

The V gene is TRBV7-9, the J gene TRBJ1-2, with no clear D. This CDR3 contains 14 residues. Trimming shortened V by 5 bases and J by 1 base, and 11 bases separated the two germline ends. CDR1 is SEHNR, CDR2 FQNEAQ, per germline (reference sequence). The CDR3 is CASSPRVVNYGYTF. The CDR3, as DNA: TGTGCCAGCAGCCCCAGAGTTGTTAACTATGGCTACACCTTC.

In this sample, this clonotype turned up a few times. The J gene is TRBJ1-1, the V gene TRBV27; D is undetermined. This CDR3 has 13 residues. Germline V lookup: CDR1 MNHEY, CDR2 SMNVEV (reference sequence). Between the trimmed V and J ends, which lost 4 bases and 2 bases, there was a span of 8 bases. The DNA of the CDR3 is TGTGCCAGCAGTTACACCGTCAACACTGAAGCTTTCTTT. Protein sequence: CASSYTVNTEAFF.

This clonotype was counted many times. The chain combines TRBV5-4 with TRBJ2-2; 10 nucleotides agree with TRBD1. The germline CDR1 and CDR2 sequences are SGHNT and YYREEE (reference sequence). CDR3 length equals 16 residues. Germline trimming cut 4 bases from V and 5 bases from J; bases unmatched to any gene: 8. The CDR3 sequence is CASSPGQGGTTGELFF. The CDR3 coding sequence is TGTGCCAGCAGCCCCGGACAGGGGGGAACAACCGGGGAGCTGTTTTTT. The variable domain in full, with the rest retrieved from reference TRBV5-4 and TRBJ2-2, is ETGVTQSPTHLIKTRGQQVTLRCSSQSGHNTVSWYQQALGQGPQFIFQYYREEENGRGNFPPRFSGLQFPNYSSELNVNALELDDSALYLCASSPGQGGTTGELFFGEGSRLTVL.

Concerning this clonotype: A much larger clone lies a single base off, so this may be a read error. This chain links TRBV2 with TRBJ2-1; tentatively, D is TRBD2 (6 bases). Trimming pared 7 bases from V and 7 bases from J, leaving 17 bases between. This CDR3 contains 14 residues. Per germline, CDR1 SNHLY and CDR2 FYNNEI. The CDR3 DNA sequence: TGTGCCAGCAACTGTCCTCCAGGGAGGAATGAGCAGTTCTTC. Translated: CASNCPPGRNEQFF.

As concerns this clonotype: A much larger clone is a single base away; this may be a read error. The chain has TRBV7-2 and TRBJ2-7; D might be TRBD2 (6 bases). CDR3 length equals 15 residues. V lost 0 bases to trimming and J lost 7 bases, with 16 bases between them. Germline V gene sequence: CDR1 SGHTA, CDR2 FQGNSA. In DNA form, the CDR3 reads TGTGCCAGCAGCTTAGCGAGGGGACTGTACAATGAGCAGTACTTC. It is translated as CASSLARGLYNEQYF.

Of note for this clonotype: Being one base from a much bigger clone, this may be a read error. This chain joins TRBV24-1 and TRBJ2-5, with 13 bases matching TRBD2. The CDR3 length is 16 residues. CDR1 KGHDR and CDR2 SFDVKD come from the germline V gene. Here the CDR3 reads CATGDPGLAGKETQYF. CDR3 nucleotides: TGTGCCACCGGTGATCCGGGACTAGCGGGGAAGGAGACCCAGTACTTC.

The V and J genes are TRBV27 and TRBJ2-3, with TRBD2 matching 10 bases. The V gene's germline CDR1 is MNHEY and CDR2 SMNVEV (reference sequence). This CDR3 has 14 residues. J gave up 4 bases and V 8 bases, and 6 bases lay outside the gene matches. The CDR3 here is CASSLAGESDTQYF. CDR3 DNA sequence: TGTGCCAGCTCGCTAGCGGGGGAGTCAGATACGCAGTATTTT.

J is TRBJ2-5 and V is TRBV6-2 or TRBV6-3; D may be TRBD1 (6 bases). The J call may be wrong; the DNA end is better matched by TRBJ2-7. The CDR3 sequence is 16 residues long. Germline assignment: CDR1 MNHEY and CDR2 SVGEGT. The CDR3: CASSYPQTGRSYEQYF. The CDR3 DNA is TGTGCCAGCAGTTACCCTCAGACAGGACGGAGCTACGAGCAGTACTTC.

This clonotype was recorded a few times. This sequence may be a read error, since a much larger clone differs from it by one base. In DNA form, the CDR3 reads TGTGCCAGCAGCTTTGGGGTCTACAATGAGCAGTACTTC. Its translation is CASSFGVYNEQYF. V gene TRBV11-2 combines with J gene TRBJ2-7, with D hard to call. Germline V CDR1 and CDR2: SGHAT, FQNNGV. This CDR3 comprises 13 residues. V lost 3 bases to trimming and J lost 7 bases, with 13 bases between them.

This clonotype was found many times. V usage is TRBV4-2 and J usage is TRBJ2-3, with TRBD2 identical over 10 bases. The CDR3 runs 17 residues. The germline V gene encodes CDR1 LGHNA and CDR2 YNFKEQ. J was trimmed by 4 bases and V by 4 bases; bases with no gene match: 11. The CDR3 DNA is TGTGCCAGCAGCCCTCATCCCGGACTAGCGGACTCAGATACGCAGTATTTT. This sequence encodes CASSPHPGLADSDTQYF.